This T cell receptor beta chain was documented in a study of T cells in Graves' hyperthyroidism and ophthalmopathy. CDR3 length equals 14 residues. Germline V gives CDR1 LNHDA, CDR2 SQIVND (reference sequence). V was clipped by 1 base and J by 10 bases, with 11 bases between them. There were TCR beta CDR3 regions amplified from RNA transcripts. The HTBI primer set was used in a first-round RT-PCR of the TCR CDR3. Each CDR3 protein gets one entry after TCRdb re-called the multiplex PCR reads with MiXCR. Found here are more than 100,000 distinct CDR3 sequences, about 45% of them singletons; the top ten hold approximately 25%.

Sequenced material: blood. The TCR originated in a man in his forties or fifties with Graves' hyperthyroidism. The chain carries TRBV19 and TRBJ1-6; unclear D gene. DNA for the CDR3: TGTGCCAGTAGTATAGTTATCGGGGAGTCACCCCTCCACTTT. This codes for CASSIVIGESPLHF.